This T cell receptor (beta chain) stems from a study of T-cell memory formation after mild COVID-19. Study context: In these data, TCR clusters were largely donor specific. Study-wide points: CD4+ contracting clones were mainly CM and EM; CD8+ ones, EMRA. Clones shrinking from day 15 to 85 showed even CD4/CD8 mixes; later expanders tilted CD4+.

This clonotype was detected only a few times. Its specificity is unknown. Employing constant-segment primers, 5'RACE generated TCR alpha and TCR beta cDNA libraries bearing sample barcodes and UMIs. One entry per CDR3 protein, called by TCRdb with MiXCR from the 5' RACE reads. The repertoire includes 390,000 or so distinct CDR3 sequences, roughly 15% of them detected once, and 20% to 25% sits in the top ten. The CDR3 spans 13 residues. CDR1 is GTSNPN, CDR2 SVGIG, per germline (reference sequence). Trimming took 1 base from V and 2 from J, leaving 9 bases between them. The V call is TRBV30, the J call TRBJ2-7; D gene ambiguous. This clonotype originated in a man aged 18 to 29 who had mild COVID-19 (a few samples of this study predate the infection). Cell type and time point are not known. What was sequenced was PBMCs or a T cell subset sorted from them (not recorded which). CDR3 sequence reads: CAWSGLLPYEQYF. CDR3 nucleotides: TGTGCCTGGAGTGGTCTACTACCCTACGAGCAGTACTTC. The full variable domain, its missing parts supplied by reference TRBV30 and TRBJ2-7, is SQTIHQWPATLVQPVGSPLSLECTVEGTSNPNLYWYRQAAGRGLQLLFYSVGIGQISSEVPQNLSASRPQDRQFILSSKKLLLSDSGFYLCAWSGLLPYEQYFGPGTRLTVT.